These T cell receptor beta chains were read from a single sample in a study of T cells in Graves' hyperthyroidism and ophthalmopathy. TCRdb used MiXCR to reprocess the multiplex PCR reads, holding one entry per CDR3 protein. The sample records about 590,000 distinct CDR3 sequences, approximately 15% being singletons. The sequenced material came from blood. These receptors were obtained from a woman younger than 30 with Graves' ophthalmopathy. The CDR3 runs from the conserved cysteine through the conserved F or W. D genes are given only for firm matches. Clone size is given for some rows only: seen once, a few or many times, or a class if the clone is expanded.

j_call clone_size v_call d_call cdr3_nt cdr3_aa
TRBJ2-1 many TRBV27 . TGTGCCAGCAGTTTATCAGACAGTGCCAATGAGCAGTTCTTC CASSLSDSANEQFF
TRBJ2-1 many TRBV7-3 TRBD2 TGTGCCAGCAGCTTAACGGGACTAGACGGGCGCAATGAGCAGTTCTTC CASSLTGLDGRNEQFF
TRBJ1-2 few TRBV19 . TGTGCCAGTAGTATACCCAGTATTCTGCCCTATGGCTACACCTTC CASSIPSILPYGYTF
TRBJ2-7 . TRBV27 . TGTGCCAGCAGTTTGGGTTTTAGCCGGAGTGAGCAGTACTTC CASSLGFSRSEQYF
TRBJ2-2 many TRBV24-1 . TGTGCCACGGCAGGGGTGTACACCGGGGAGCTGTTTTTT CATAGVYTGELFF
TRBJ2-7 . TRBV7-8 TRBD2 TGTGCCAGCAGCTTAGTAGAAGCGGGGTGGGTCAATGAGCAGTACTTC CASSLVEAGWVNEQYF
TRBJ2-5 many TRBV20-1 TRBD2 TGCAGTGCTAAGGGACTAGCGGGAGATGGAGAGACCCAGTACTTC CSAKGLAGDGETQYF
TRBJ2-7 many TRBV4-1 . TGCGCCAGCAGCCAAGGGACAGACTACGAGCAGTACTTC CASSQGTDYEQYF
TRBJ2-1 . TRBV27 TRBD2 TGTGCCAGCAGTCCCGGGACTAGCGGTGTTGGGCAGTTCTTC CASSPGTSGVGQFF
TRBJ1-1 many TRBV5-1 TRBD1 TGCGCCAGCAGCCTTGGGACAGCCAGCCTTCTTGACGCTTTCTTT CASSLGTASLLDAFF
TRBJ1-5 . TRBV2 TRBD1 TGTGCCAGCACCAGGGGGGCAAACAATCAGCCCCAGCATTTT CASTRGANNQPQHF
TRBJ2-7 many TRBV4-2 TRBD2 TGTGCCAGCAGCTCCGGGACTAGCGGGAGGGCCACCTACGAGCAGTACTTC CASSSGTSGRATYEQYF
TRBJ2-3 many TRBV29-1 TRBD2 TGCAGCGTTGAAGGTAGCGGGAGTCCTACAGATACGCAGTATTTT CSVEGSGSPTDTQYF
TRBJ2-3 . TRBV14 . TGTGCCAGCAGCCAAGATCTCGGGGGCACAGATACGCAGTATTTT CASSQDLGGTDTQYF
TRBJ2-7 many TRBV7-9 . TGTGCCAGCTCACCGACAGGCTACGAGCAGTACTTC CASSPTGYEQYF
TRBJ2-2 many TRBV7-9 . TGTGCCAGCAGCTTATTCACGGCGAACACCGGGGAGCTGTTTTTT CASSLFTANTGELFF
TRBJ1-2 many TRBV12-3/TRBV12-4 . TGTGCCAGCAGTGCCAGGGTAGGGGATAACTATGGCTACACCTTC CASSARVGDNYGYTF
TRBJ2-3 many TRBV30 TRBD1 TGTGCCTGGGGAACAGGGGCAGATACGCAGTATTTT CAWGTGADTQYF
TRBJ2-5 . TRBV5-1 . TGCGCCAGCAGCTTGTACGCGGGAACCGAAGAGACCCAGTACTTC CASSLYAGTEETQYF
TRBJ1-5 many TRBV2 . TGTGCCAGCAGCAACAGGGATAGCAATCAGCCCCAGCATTTT CASSNRDSNQPQHF
TRBJ2-7 many TRBV7-9 TRBD2 TGTGCCAGCGCCCTAGCGGGGTTCTTCGTTGAGCAGTACTTC CASALAGFFVEQYF
TRBJ1-6 many TRBV27 . TGTGCCAGCAGTTTACCGGGTCCTAATTCACCCCTCCACTTT CASSLPGPNSPLHF
TRBJ2-7 many TRBV11-3 . TGTGCCAGCAGCTTAGCAGGGACGGGCGAGCAGTACTTC CASSLAGTGEQYF
TRBJ2-3 few TRBV7-9 TRBD2 TGTGCCAGCAGCCGTCTAGCGGGGCCCCGGTCTAGCACAGATACGCAGTATTTT CASSRLAGPRSSTDTQYF
TRBJ2-7 . TRBV27 TRBD2 TGTGCCAGCAGTTTTCTTGCGGGAGTCCAAGAGCAGTACTTC CASSFLAGVQEQYF
TRBJ1-2 . TRBV29-1 . TGCAGCGTTGACCCCCAGGGTGGAGGGCCGGACTATGGCTACACCTTC CSVDPQGGGPDYGYTF
TRBJ2-1 once TRBV7-7 TRBD2 TGTGCTAGCAGCTCGGGACTAGGGTTAGGCAATGAGCAGTTCTTC CASSSGLGLGNEQFF
TRBJ1-1 many TRBV18 . TGTGCCAGCTCACCCCTTACAGGGAACACTGAAGCTTTCTTT CASSPLTGNTEAFF
TRBJ2-1 once TRBV6-5 . TGTGCCAGCAGTTACGCTGGGTTTACCTACAATGAGCAGTTCTTC CASSYAGFTYNEQFF
TRBJ1-5 few TRBV20-1 TRBD1 TGCAGTGCTGGGGACAGGGGGAAAGGGAGTGGCAATCAGCCCCAGCATTTT CSAGDRGKGSGNQPQHF
TRBJ2-5 few TRBV9 . TGTGCCAGCAGCGTAGCTGGCGGAACGGAGACCCAGTACTTC CASSVAGGTETQYF
TRBJ1-5 . TRBV19 . TGTGCCAGTAGTATAAAACAGTATAGCAATCAGCCCCAGCATTTT CASSIKQYSNQPQHF
TRBJ1-1 many TRBV12-3/TRBV12-4 . TGTGCCAGCAGTTTAATTCGCTTCCTGGACACTGAAGCTTTCTTT CASSLIRFLDTEAFF
TRBJ1-1 many TRBV4-3 . TGCGCCAGCAGCCAAGATGGGGTCTTGAACACTGAAGCTTTCTTT CASSQDGVLNTEAFF
TRBJ2-1 many TRBV7-2 TRBD1 TGTGCCAGCAGCTTCACAGGGGGTTACAATGAGCAGTTCTTC CASSFTGGYNEQFF
TRBJ2-7 many TRBV27 . TGTGCCAGCAGCCAGGTTAGCGGACCTTCCTACGAGCAGTACTTC CASSQVSGPSYEQYF
TRBJ2-1 many TRBV12-3/TRBV12-4 TRBD2 TGTGCCAGCAGCTTTCTAGCGGGAACCCACAATGAGCAGTTCTTC CASSFLAGTHNEQFF
TRBJ2-5 many TRBV15 . TGTGCCACCAGCGGGATTGGGGGGGCTGGGGATGAGACCCAGTACTTC CATSGIGGAGDETQYF
TRBJ2-3 many TRBV10-3 TRBD2 TGTGCCATCATGTCTAGCGGGACAGATACGCAGTATTTT CAIMSSGTDTQYF
TRBJ2-1 many TRBV27 TRBD2 TGTGCCAGCAGTCCCGGGGGGACTGCCTACAATGAGCAGTTCTTC CASSPGGTAYNEQFF
TRBJ2-7 many TRBV6-2/TRBV6-3 TRBD2 TGTGCCAGCAGCCGTCGGACTAGCGGGACCTACGAGCAGTACTTC CASSRRTSGTYEQYF
TRBJ2-2 few TRBV4-3 TRBD2 TGCGCCAGCAGCTTAGCGGGAGGGCCGATTCCCGGGGAGCTGTTTTTT CASSLAGGPIPGELFF
TRBJ1-5 . TRBV27 TRBD1 TGTGCCAGCAGTCTACAGGGGCTGGGCAATCAGCCCCAGCATTTT CASSLQGLGNQPQHF
TRBJ2-3 few TRBV28 . TGTGCCAGCACCTTGGGGGGGGCTTTCGGCACAGATACGCAGTATTTT CASTLGGAFGTDTQYF
TRBJ1-2 many TRBV6-6 TRBD1 TGTGCCAGCAGTTACGCCGACAGGGGGCAAACCTTC CASSYADRGQTF
TRBJ1-1 many TRBV11-1 . TGTGCCAGCAGCCAACGGAACACTGAAGCTTTCTTT CASSQRNTEAFF
TRBJ1-2 few TRBV19 . TGTGCCAGTAGTATAGATCCCCCGGCACAGGTCGGCTATGGCTACACCTTC CASSIDPPAQVGYGYTF
TRBJ2-1 many TRBV7-8 . TGTGCCAGCAGCCTAACACGGACGGGCAATGAGCAGTTCTTC CASSLTRTGNEQFF